These T cell receptor beta chains were read from a single sample in a study of blood T cell repertoires in COVID-19. Measured with immunoSEQ multiplex PCR; TCRdb has only the in-frame clones, and not every one. The data contain about 180,000 clones, 80% to 90% of them seen just once; the ten biggest clones take up about 8.6%. Material for sequencing was peripheral blood. These TCRs come from a man aged 45-60 years with active or convalescent COVID-19. CDR3s include the opening cysteine and the closing phenylalanine or tryptophan. Each record gives: J gene, V gene, clone size, D gene, CDR3 protein, CDR3 DNA. The D gene is left open where the match is weak. Clone size is not always given. Where it is, it says once, few, many or a class for expanded clones.

TRBJ1-4	TRBV12-3/TRBV12-4	NA	NA	CASSQTGNEKLFF	TGTGCCAGCAGTCAAACAGGGAATGAAAAACTGTTTTTT
TRBJ1-4	TRBV28	NA	TRBD1	CALEDRGGEKLFF	TGTGCCCTCGAGGACAGGGGTGGCGAAAAACTGTTTTTT
TRBJ2-5	TRBV5-4	NA	TRBD1	CASSLAPRDRETQYF	TGTGCCAGCAGCTTGGCCCCCAGGGACAGGGAGACCCAGTACTTC
TRBJ1-1	TRBV18	NA	NA	CASSLSRQEEAFF	TGTGCCAGCTCACTTTCCCGACAGGAAGAAGCTTTCTTT
TRBJ2-3	TRBV7-2	NA	NA	CASSSTRDTQYF	TGTGCCAGCAGCTCTACTAGAGATACGCAGTATTTT
TRBJ2-7	TRBV11-2	NA	NA	CASSYFSGGYEQYF	TGTGCCAGCAGCTACTTCTCCGGGGGCTACGAGCAGTACTTC
TRBJ2-3	TRBV6-1	NA	TRBD2	CASSEASGGAGDTQYF	TGTGCCAGCAGTGAAGCTTCCGGGGGGGCGGGAGATACGCAGTATTTT
TRBJ2-5	TRBV6-5	NA	NA	CASTSRVFQETQYF	TGTGCCAGCACCTCCAGGGTGTTCCAAGAGACCCAGTACTTC
TRBJ2-7	TRBV2	NA	NA	CASSSPLSGSYEQYF	TGTGCCAGCAGTTCCCCCCTTTCGGGCTCCTACGAGCAGTACTTC
TRBJ2-1	TRBV19	NA	TRBD1	CASSRPGQPVDEQFF	TGTGCCAGTAGTAGACCGGGACAGCCAGTTGATGAGCAGTTCTTC
TRBJ1-1	TRBV28	NA	NA	CASSFTGNTEAFF	TGTGCCAGCAGTTTTACAGGGAACACTGAAGCTTTCTTT
TRBJ1-4	TRBV29-1	NA	NA	CSVVGTGSGKLFF	TGCAGCGTTGTTGGAACAGGGAGTGGAAAACTGTTTTTT
TRBJ2-5	TRBV7-9	NA	NA	CASSSEGAQYF	TGTGCCAGCAGCTCCGAAGGGGCCCAGTACTTC
TRBJ1-3	TRBV9	NA	TRBD1	CASSTHGDSSGNTIYF	TGTGCCAGCAGCACTCACGGGGACAGCTCTGGAAACACCATATATTTT
TRBJ2-5	TRBV7-3	NA	TRBD2	CASSSSGAQEETQYF	TGTGCCAGCAGCTCTAGCGGGGCACAAGAAGAGACCCAGTACTTC
TRBJ2-3	TRBV6-5	NA	NA	CASSPSLDGADTQYF	TGTGCCAGCAGCCCCTCACTCGACGGAGCAGATACGCAGTATTTT
TRBJ2-2	TRBV20-1	NA	TRBD2	CSAASGGELFF	TGCAGTGCTGCTAGCGGCGGGGAGCTGTTTTTT
TRBJ2-2	TRBV7-7	NA	TRBD1	CASSNGQGITGELFF	TGTGCCAGCAGCAATGGACAGGGCATTACCGGGGAGCTGTTTTTT
TRBJ1-1	TRBV11-3	few	NA	CASSEEGGLSEAFF	TGTGCCAGCAGCGAGGAGGGAGGTCTCTCTGAAGCTTTCTTT
TRBJ2-2	TRBV2	NA	NA	CASRLAGELFF	TGTGCCAGCAGACTCGCCGGGGAGCTGTTTTTT
TRBJ2-3	TRBV2	NA	TRBD2	CASLAGGGTDTQYF	TGTGCCAGCTTAGCGGGAGGGGGCACAGATACGCAGTATTTT
TRBJ1-5	TRBV6-5	NA	NA	CASTPTGREPQHF	TGTGCCAGCACCCCGACAGGTCGGGAACCCCAGCATTTT
TRBJ1-6	TRBV6-5	NA	TRBD1	CASSSRDRANSPLHF	TGTGCCAGCAGTTCCCGGGACAGGGCTAATTCACCCCTCCACTTT
TRBJ2-1	TRBV11-1	few	NA	CASSSEEGRHEQFF	TGTGCCAGCAGCTCTGAAGAGGGGAGGCATGAGCAGTTCTTC
TRBJ1-6	TRBV28	NA	TRBD1	CASSPDRALSSYNSPLHF	TGTGCCAGCAGTCCGGACAGGGCGCTTAGCTCCTATAATTCACCCCTCCACTTT
TRBJ1-2	TRBV4-3	NA	TRBD1	CASSQLTGNYGYTF	TGCGCCAGCAGCCAGCTGACAGGGAACTATGGCTACACCTTC
TRBJ1-2	TRBV4-2	NA	NA	CASRMSGQGNYGYTF	TGTGCCAGCAGGATGTCGGGTCAAGGTAACTATGGCTACACCTTC
TRBJ2-3	TRBV9	NA	NA	CASSVATYRSSAEDTQYF	TGTGCCAGCAGCGTAGCTACTTATAGGAGTAGCGCGGAAGATACGCAGTATTTT
TRBJ1-5	TRBV5-5	NA	NA	CASSQGQIYSNQPQHF	TGTGCCAGCAGCCAAGGACAGATCTATAGCAATCAGCCCCAGCATTTT
TRBJ1-6	TRBV6-5	once	NA	CASSRGYERDSPLHF	TGTGCCAGCAGTAGGGGATATGAGCGGGATTCACCCCTCCACTTT
TRBJ2-3	TRBV5-1	NA	TRBD2	CASSPWTSRGTDTQYF	TGCGCCAGCAGCCCGTGGACTAGCCGGGGCACAGATACGCAGTATTTT
TRBJ1-3	TRBV10-3	few	NA	CAITKEAGNTIYF	TGTGCCATCACCAAAGAGGCTGGAAACACCATATATTTT
TRBJ2-2	TRBV4-3	NA	NA	CASSQDWLQSTGELFF	TGCGCCAGCAGCCAAGATTGGCTACAGTCCACCGGGGAGCTGTTTTTT
TRBJ2-7	TRBV10-3	NA	NA	CAIFEQAAYEQYF	TGTGCCATCTTCGAACAGGCCGCCTACGAGCAGTACTTC
TRBJ2-1	TRBV6-5	NA	TRBD2	CASASGVEQFF	TGTGCCAGCGCTAGCGGAGTGGAGCAGTTCTTC
TRBJ2-5	TRBV5-4	NA	NA	CASSLAYQETQYF	TGTGCCAGCAGCTTGGCGTACCAAGAGACCCAGTACTTC
TRBJ1-5	TRBV30	NA	NA	CAWSVGHSSNQPQHF	TGTGCCTGGAGTGTGGGACATTCTAGCAATCAGCCCCAGCATTTT
TRBJ2-1	TRBV11-1	NA	NA	CASSLDRPSYNEQFF	TGTGCCAGCAGCTTAGACAGGCCCTCCTACAATGAGCAGTTCTTC
TRBJ2-7	TRBV7-2	NA	TRBD1	CASSAWTGKGEQYF	TGTGCCAGCAGCGCTTGGACAGGGAAGGGGGAGCAGTACTTC
TRBJ1-4	TRBV6-5	NA	NA	CASRRQINEKLFF	TGTGCCAGCAGGCGGCAGATTAATGAAAAACTGTTTTTT
TRBJ2-7	TRBV27	NA	TRBD2	CASSSGLAGGGSYEQYF	TGTGCCAGCAGTTCGGGACTAGCGGGAGGTGGATCCTACGAGCAGTACTTC
TRBJ1-4	TRBV3-1/TRBV3-2	NA	NA	CASSSGSGNEKLFF	TGTGCCAGCAGCTCTGGTTCAGGGAATGAAAAACTGTTTTTT
TRBJ2-3	TRBV5-6	NA	TRBD1	CASSWDSPDRTDTQYF	TGTGCCAGCAGTTGGGACAGCCCGGATCGGACAGATACGCAGTATTTT
TRBJ1-2	TRBV10-3	NA	TRBD1	CATHYKGQADYGYTF	TGTGCCACACATTACAAGGGACAGGCAGACTATGGCTACACCTTC